This T cell receptor beta chain originates from a study of cytomegalovirus exposure and HLA in healthy donors. CDR1 LGHNA and CDR2 YSLEER come from the germline V gene. This CDR3 comprises 15 residues. The V and J ends lost 1 base and 3 bases, in that order; junction bases with no gene match: 3. This clone showed up just once. The PCR ran on 60 Vbeta and 13 Jbeta primers. Clones were read by immunoSEQ multiplex PCR, and TCRdb kept only the in-frame ones, dropping some. The sample lists 100,000 or so clones, roughly three fifths occurring once. The gene calls are TRBV4-3 and TRBJ2-3, with 8 bases fitting TRBD2. This TCR was recovered from a woman in her thirties in good health and CMV-seronegative. Sample: PBMCs. CDR3 nucleotides: TGCGCCAGCAGCCAAGGAGCGGGAGAAACAGATACGCAGTATTTT. This sequence encodes CASSQGAGETDTQYF.